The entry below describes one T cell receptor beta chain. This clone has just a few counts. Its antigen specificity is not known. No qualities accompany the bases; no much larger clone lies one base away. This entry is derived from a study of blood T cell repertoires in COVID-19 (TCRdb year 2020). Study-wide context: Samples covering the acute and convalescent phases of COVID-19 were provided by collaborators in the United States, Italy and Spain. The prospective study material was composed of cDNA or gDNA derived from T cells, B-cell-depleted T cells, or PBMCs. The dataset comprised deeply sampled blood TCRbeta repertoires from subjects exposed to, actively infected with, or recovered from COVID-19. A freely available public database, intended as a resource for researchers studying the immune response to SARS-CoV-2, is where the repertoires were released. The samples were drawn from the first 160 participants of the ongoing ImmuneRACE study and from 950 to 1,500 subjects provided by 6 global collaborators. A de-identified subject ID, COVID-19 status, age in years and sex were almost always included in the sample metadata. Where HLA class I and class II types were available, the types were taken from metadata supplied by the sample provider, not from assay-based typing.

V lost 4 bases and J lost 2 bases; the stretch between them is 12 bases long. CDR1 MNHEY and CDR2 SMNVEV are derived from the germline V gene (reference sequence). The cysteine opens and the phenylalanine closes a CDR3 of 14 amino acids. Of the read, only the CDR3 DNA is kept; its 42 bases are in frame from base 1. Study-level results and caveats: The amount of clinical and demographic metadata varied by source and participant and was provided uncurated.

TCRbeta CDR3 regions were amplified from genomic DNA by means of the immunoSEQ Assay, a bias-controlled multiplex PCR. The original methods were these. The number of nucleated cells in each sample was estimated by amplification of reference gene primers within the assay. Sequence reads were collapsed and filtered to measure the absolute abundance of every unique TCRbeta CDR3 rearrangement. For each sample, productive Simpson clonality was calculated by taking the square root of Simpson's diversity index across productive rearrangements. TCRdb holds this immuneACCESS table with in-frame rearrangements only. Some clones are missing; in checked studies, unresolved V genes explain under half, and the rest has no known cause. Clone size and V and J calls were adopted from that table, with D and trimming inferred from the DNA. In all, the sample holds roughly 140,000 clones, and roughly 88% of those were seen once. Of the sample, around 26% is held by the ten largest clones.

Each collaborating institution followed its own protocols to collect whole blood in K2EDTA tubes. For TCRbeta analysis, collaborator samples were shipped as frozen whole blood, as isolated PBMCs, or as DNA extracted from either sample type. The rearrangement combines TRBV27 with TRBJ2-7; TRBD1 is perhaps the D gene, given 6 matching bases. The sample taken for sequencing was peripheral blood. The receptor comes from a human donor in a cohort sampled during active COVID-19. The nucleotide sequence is TGTGCCAGCAGTTCCGGGACATTGCCCTACGAGCAGTACTTC. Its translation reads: CASSSGTLPYEQYF.